The clone carrying this TCR beta chain was detected only a few times. Antigen: not known. One entry per CDR3 protein, called by TCRdb with MiXCR from the 5' RACE reads. The sample holds hundreds of thousands of distinct CDR3 sequences, 9% to 15% seen once. The record originates from a study of identical twins. Study-level results: High-abundance cord blood beta clonotypes had fewer insertions; memory repertoires showed none. Model-predicted out-of-frame TCR alpha sharing fell below observed values in monozygotic twins.

The length of the CDR3 is 17 residues. Trimming left V 5 bases short and J 9 bases short, with 23 bases between. Germline V gene data show CDR1 as MNHNS and CDR2 as SASEGT. The sample was also linked to a second study, of yellow fever vaccine responses in identical twins.

The source material was PBMCs. This sequence originates from a young woman in good health. The chain joins TRBV6-1 to TRBJ1-6, with a weak D call TRBD1 (5 bases). This CDR3 reads CASSTSPRVRFFSPLHF. For the CDR3, the DNA is TGTGCCAGCAGTACCAGCCCCAGGGTGAGGTTTTTTTCACCCCTCCACTTT.